Presented here are 30 T cell receptor beta chains from one specimen sequenced in a study of prognosis after radiotherapy for stage I lung cancer. Amplicons of TCR beta CDR3 were generated from genomic DNA by two-round multiplex PCR. TRBV and TRBJ genes each had their own specific primers in first-round PCR. TCRdb reprocessed the multiplex PCR reads with MiXCR, giving one entry per CDR3 protein. The repertoire holds approximately 15,000 distinct CDR3 sequences, with about 43% as singletons. The sequences come from PBMCs, collected before or after stereotactic body radiation therapy (not recorded which). The source of these receptors is a donor aged 50 or older with non-small cell lung cancer.

The table lists this clonotype with a few counts. A far more abundant clone sits one base away, making this likely a read error. V usage is TRBV6-1 and J usage is TRBJ2-3, with 10 bases that match TRBD2. Germline-derived CDR1 and CDR2 are MNHNS and SASEGT. This CDR3 is 14 amino acids long. Trimming removed 8 bases from V and 6 bases from J; junction bases left unmatched: 8. CDR3 in DNA: TGTGCCAGCGGTGCCAGCGGGAGGGCGGATACGCAGTATTTT. Its protein is CASGASGRADTQYF.

This clonotype was detected many times. The CDR3 DNA sequence: TGTGCCAGCAGCTTAGGGGGGACAGGGGGCCACGGGGAGCTGTTTTTT. It is translated as CASSLGGTGGHGELFF. J is TRBJ2-2 and V is TRBV28, with TRBD1 matching over 12 bases. Trimming removed 6 bases from V and 7 bases from J; junction bases left unmatched: 9. CDR3 size: 16 residues. Germline loops: CDR1 MDHEN, CDR2 SYDVKM.

This clonotype was recorded once. A clone one base away is much larger, so this may be a read error. The genes are TRBV20-1 and TRBJ1-5; the D gene is possibly TRBD1 (5 bases). The germline CDR1 and CDR2 sequences are DFQATT and SNEGSKA (reference sequence). Trimming left V 7 bases short and J 5 bases short, with 12 bases between. This CDR3 region has 12 residues. The CDR3 protein is CSVRGRYQPQHF. Here the CDR3 DNA reads TGCAGTGTAAGGGGAAGGTATCAGCCCCAGCATTTT.

At least ten counts were recorded for this clonotype. This chain links TRBV30 with TRBJ1-1; D not resolved. The V end was cut by 2 bases, the J end by 3 bases, with 7 bases between. From germline, CDR1 is GTSNPN and CDR2 SVGIG (reference sequence). This CDR3 has 12 residues. CDR3 in amino acids: CAWSSRDTEAFF. CDR3 nucleotide sequence: TGTGCCTGGAGTAGTCGGGACACTGAAGCTTTCTTT.

This clonotype was detected ten times or more. V gene TRBV6-1 combines with J gene TRBJ2-1, with TRBD1 identical over 7 bases. The CDR3 length is 13 residues. Trimming took 9 bases from V and 8 from J; bases not matched to a gene: 10. Germline V gene lookup returns CDR1 MNHNS and CDR2 SASEGT. CDR3 coding DNA: TGTGCCAGGGGGAGACAGGGTTCAGATGAGCAGTTCTTC. Its protein is CARGRQGSDEQFF.

The chain employs TRBV6-1 and TRBJ2-2; 8 bases align to TRBD2. This CDR3 has 16 amino acids. Germline V gives CDR1 MNHNS, CDR2 SASEGT. Unmatched junction bases numbered 9, after V lost 5 bases and J lost 4 bases. In DNA form, the CDR3 reads TGTGCCAGCAGTCCCCGGGGGGGGACCACCACCGGGGAGCTGTTTTTT. It is translated as CASSPRGGTTTGELFF.

V and J are TRBV30 and TRBJ2-3; tentative D call: TRBD1 (5 bases). Trimming took off 2 bases at V and 9 bases at J, with 12 bases between the two ends. The CDR3 runs 12 residues. Germline V gene lookup returns CDR1 GTSNPN and CDR2 SVGIG (reference sequence). This CDR3 is CAWSFDRRTQYF. CDR3 sequence (DNA): TGTGCCTGGAGTTTCGACAGACGGACGCAGTATTTT.

About this clonotype: This sequence is one base from a far larger clone and is likely a read error. The gene calls are TRBV6-1 and TRBJ2-1, with a possible D match to TRBD1 (5 bases). The J call may be mistaken, given a closer DNA end match to TRBJ2-5. CDR3 length equals 14 residues. Per the germline V gene, CDR1 is MNHNS and CDR2 is SASEGT. The chain's CDR3 is CTSSPGLVKETQYF. The CDR3 nucleotides are TGTACCAGCAGTCCAGGGTTAGTTAAAGAGACCCAGTACTTC.

This clonotype was observed at least ten times. CDR3 in DNA: TGTGCCAGTAGTACGACAGTTTTCTCCTACGAGCAGTACTTC. Protein sequence: CASSTTVFSYEQYF. The chain is built from TRBV19 and TRBJ2-7, with TRBD1 as a possible D gene (5 bases). Per the germline V gene, CDR1 is LNHDA and CDR2 is SQIVND (reference sequence). This CDR3 region has 14 residues. V was pared by 4 bases and J by 0 bases, with 10 bases between.

This clonotype turned up a few times. A read error likely explains this, since a far larger clone differs by one base. The V call is TRBV6-2 or TRBV6-3, the J call TRBJ2-2, with D perhaps matching TRBD2 (5 bases). The length of the CDR3 is 12 residues. CDR1 MNHEY and CDR2 SVGEGT come from the germline V gene. CDR3 protein: CASRQVDGDLFF. In DNA, the CDR3 is TGTGCCAGCCGCCAGGTTGACGGGGATCTGTTTTTT.

This clonotype was picked up many times. The rearrangement joins TRBV30 to TRBJ1-3; D might be TRBD1 (5 bases). With 2 bases removed from V and 2 bases from J, the gap between germline ends came to 10 bases. The CDR3 length is 14 residues. Germline V gives CDR1 GTSNPN, CDR2 SVGIG (reference sequence). The CDR3 loop is CAWSSGIPGNTIYF. DNA of the CDR3: TGTGCCTGGAGTTCAGGGATACCTGGAAACACCATATATTTT.

This chain uses TRBV7-2 with TRBJ1-2; 8 nucleotides match TRBD1. Germline V gives CDR1 SGHTA, CDR2 FQGNSA. J lost 3 bases, V lost 5 bases, and 8 bases had no gene match. This CDR3 region has 15 residues. The CDR3 sequence is CASSPWTGIDYGYTF. The CDR3 coding sequence is TGTGCCAGCAGCCCATGGACAGGGATTGACTATGGCTACACCTTC.

About this clonotype itself: A read error may produce the germline difference seen at one junction end. This sequence joins TRBV28 and TRBJ1-6; a weak D match, TRBD1 (6 bases). This CDR3 is 15 amino acids long. Germline values: CDR1 MDHEN, CDR2 SYDVKM. The CDR3 region is CASSGQSTYNSPLHF. The CDR3 bases are TGTGCCAGCAGCGGACAGTCGACCTACAATTCACCCCTCCACTTT.

This clonotype came up once. A far larger clone is only one base removed, so a read error is likely. The V and J genes are TRBV6-2 or TRBV6-3 and TRBJ1-1; possible D gene TRBD1, 5 bases. V dropped 7 bases and J dropped 5 bases, with 14 bases sitting between them. Germline-derived CDR1 and CDR2 are MNHEY and SVGEGT. The CDR3 is 13 residues long. CDR3 residues: CASTGGVWTEAFF. DNA for the CDR3: TGTGCCAGCACTGGGGGGGTTTGGACTGAAGCTTTCTTT.

This clonotype was detected only a few times. A read error may be the cause here, since a much bigger clone is one base away. The chain couples TRBV9 to TRBJ1-1; TRBD1 aligns across 8 bases. There are 14 residues in the CDR3. Germline V CDR1 and CDR2: SGDLS, YYNGEE. Trimming at V came to 4 bases and at J to 1 base, leaving 3 bases not matched to a gene. The CDR3 DNA reads TGTGCCAGCAGCTCCGGGACAGGGAACACTGAAGCTTTCTTT. Translation gives CASSSGTGNTEAFF.

This clonotype was observed a few times. Given a much more abundant clone one base away, this may be a read error. The chain couples TRBV5-6 to TRBJ2-7; 8 bases fit TRBD1. The germline gives CDR1 SGHDT, CDR2 YYEEEE. The CDR3 covers 15 residues. The V segment lost 3 bases and the J segment 4 bases; nucleotides outside the gene matches: 9. The CDR3 is CASSSWDRLGYEQYF. In nucleotides, the CDR3 is TGTGCCAGCAGCTCGTGGGACAGGCTAGGGTACGAGCAGTACTTC. Full variable domain (missing parts from reference TRBV5-6 and TRBJ2-7): DAGVTQSPTHLIKTRGQQVTLRCSPKSGHDTVSWYQQALGQGPQFIFQYYEEEERQRGNFPDRFSGHQFPNYSSELNVNALLLGDSALYLCASSSWDRLGYEQYFGPGTRLTVT.

By sample fraction, this clonotype is medium-sized. This sequence joins TRBV24-1 and TRBJ2-3; no clear D gene. V shed 0 bases and J shed 4 bases, with 1 base lying between them. Germline-derived CDR1 and CDR2 are KGHDR and SFDVKD. The CDR3 sequence is 12 residues long. The CDR3: CATSDLADTQYF. CDR3 DNA: TGTGCCACCAGTGATTTGGCAGATACGCAGTATTTT.

Of note for this clonotype: A read error may be the cause here, since a much bigger clone is one base away. The chain couples TRBV10-3 to TRBJ1-1; D not certain. Looked up from germline, CDR1 is ENHRY and CDR2 is SYGVKD. The CDR3 loop spans 11 amino acids. The CDR3 is CAISGNTEALF. The DNA of the CDR3 is TGTGCCATCTCCGGGAACACTGAAGCTTTATTT.

This clonotype occurred many times. The J gene is TRBJ1-2, the V gene TRBV5-8; 10 bases are a match to TRBD1. CDR3 size: 16 residues. V trimming: 4 bases; J trimming: 8 bases; junction bases outside the gene matches: 14. CDR1 and CDR2 (germline): SGHTS, YDEGEE. In DNA, the CDR3 is TGTGCCAGCAGCGTACTGGGCCGGACAGGGGGATGGGGCTACACCTTC. Translated: CASSVLGRTGGWGYTF.

The rearrangement uses TRBV6-1 and TRBJ2-2, with D perhaps TRBD1 (6 bases). The CDR3 is 14 residues long. V was cut by 7 bases and J by 17 bases, with 26 bases left in between. CDR1 is MNHNS, CDR2 SASEGT, per germline. CDR3 residues: CASKNNRAVVGLFF. The CDR3 region has the DNA TGTGCCAGCAAAAATAACAGGGCGGTTGTCGGGCTTTTTTTT.

This clonotype appeared a single time. This sequence may be a read error, since a much larger clone differs from it by one base. The final CDR3 position lacks the conserved phenylalanine or tryptophan, pointing to a likely read error. For the CDR3, the DNA is TGTGCCAGCAGTCCCCTAGCGGGAGGCCCGGTAAATGAGCAGTTCCTC. Residues: CASSPLAGGPVNEQFL. The rearrangement joins TRBV6-4 to TRBJ2-1, with TRBD2 identical over 11 bases. The CDR3 has 16 amino acids. Germline V gene sequence: CDR1 MRHNA, CDR2 SNTAGT. V was clipped by 5 bases and J by 7 bases; unmatched bases: 10.

Within the sample, this clonotype is medium-sized. The chain has TRBV2 and TRBJ2-7; TRBD1 agrees at 8 bases. This CDR3 has 14 amino acids. Germline CDR1 reads SNHLY; CDR2 reads FYNNEI. V shed 6 bases and J 3 bases; nucleotides not matched to a gene: 7. The CDR3 region is CASSLQGEDYEQYF. CDR3 DNA sequence: TGTGCCAGCAGCCTACAGGGGGAGGACTACGAGCAGTACTTC.

Only a few counts were recorded for this clonotype. This sequence joins TRBV5-4 and TRBJ2-7; D possibly corresponds to TRBD1 (5 bases). This CDR3 region has 14 residues. CDR1 SGHNT and CDR2 YYREEE come from the germline V gene (reference sequence). Trimming stripped 2 bases from V and 6 bases from J, with 15 bases between. In DNA form, the CDR3 reads TGTGCCAGCAGCTTAGCAGGGAATCCCCTCGAGCAGTACTTC. Its translation: CASSLAGNPLEQYF.

Only one count was recorded for this clonotype. It may be a read error: a sequence one base away is much more abundant. V usage is TRBV5-1 and J usage is TRBJ1-2; a weak D match, TRBD1 (5 bases). The CDR3 totals 12 residues. The germline V gene encodes CDR1 SGHRS and CDR2 YFSETQ. The CDR3 nucleotides are TGCGCCAGCATCTTGGCAGGGAATGGCTACGCCTTC. It translates to CASILAGNGYAF.

In this sample, this clonotype turned up many times. V is TRBV27 and J is TRBJ2-3; 7 nucleotides agree with TRBD1. V lost 6 bases and J lost 4; bases outside the gene matches: 7. Germline values: CDR1 MNHEY, CDR2 SMNVEV (reference sequence). CDR3 length: 14 residues. CDR3 nucleotide sequence: TGTGCCAGCAGACGACAGGGCTTTTCAGATACGCAGTATTTT. This gives the protein CASRRQGFSDTQYF.

This clonotype is judged medium-sized. The V call is TRBV6-4, the J call TRBJ2-1; maybe TRBD2 (6 bases). Deletions cut 10 bases from V and 9 bases from J, with 16 bases between. The CDR3 contains 12 residues. Germline V gene lookup returns CDR1 MRHNA and CDR2 SNTAGT. DNA for the CDR3: TGTGCCACCTCGACTAGTGGCGGTGAGCAGTTCTTC. Translation gives CATSTSGGEQFF.

This clonotype was found many times. This chain connects TRBV15 to TRBJ1-3; D gene uncertain. From germline, CDR1 is LNHNV and CDR2 YYDKDF (reference sequence). This CDR3 is 15 amino acids long. Trimming stripped 1 base from V and 0 bases from J, with 7 bases between. This chain's CDR3 is CATSRAQNSGNTIYF. Here the CDR3 DNA reads TGTGCCACCAGCAGAGCGCAGAACTCTGGAAACACCATATATTTT.

There are many counts of this clonotype. The chain combines TRBV6-2 or TRBV6-3 with TRBJ2-7; D is uncertain. The CDR3 is 13 residues long. Trimming took 8 bases from V and 4 from J, leaving 15 bases between them. The germline V gene encodes CDR1 MNHEY and CDR2 SVGEGT. For the CDR3, the DNA is TGTGCCAGCGGTGAAAACCCCTCTTACGAGCAGTACTTC. As protein: CASGENPSYEQYF.

The chain links TRBV6-4 to TRBJ2-7, with 12 bases aligning to TRBD2. The better agreement between TRBJ2-3 and the DNA end casts doubt on the J call. The length of the CDR3 is 14 residues. Germline-derived CDR1 and CDR2 are MRHNA and SNTAGT. This CDR3 reads CASSRLAGEATQYF. CDR3 bases: TGTGCCAGCAGCAGACTAGCGGGAGAGGCCACGCAGTATTTT.

This clonotype was seen repeatedly, ten times or more. The chain links TRBV5-1 to TRBJ1-6, with 8 bases that match TRBD1. V trimming: 4 bases; J trimming: 6 bases; junction bases outside the gene matches: 3. The CDR3 contains 14 residues. CDR1 SGHRS and CDR2 YFSETQ come from the germline V gene. As DNA, the CDR3 is TGCGCCAGCAGCCCTGACAGGGGTAATTCACCCCTCCACTTT. This codes for CASSPDRGNSPLHF.